This T cell receptor (beta chain) was documented in a study of T-cell memory formation after mild COVID-19. Overall study results and limits: The authors left the SARS-CoV-2 specificity of second-wave clones peaking on day 37 unconfirmed.

TCRdb analysed the 5' RACE reads with MiXCR anew, one entry per CDR3 protein. This table holds a few hundred thousand distinct CDR3 sequences, over 11% found once. Trimming pared 1 base from V and 2 bases from J, leaving 8 bases between. This CDR3 spans 14 amino acids. In germline, CDR1 is MNHEY, CDR2 SVGAGI. Only a few counts were recorded for this clonotype. Its specificity is not known. This receptor was obtained from a man between 18 and 29 years old who had mild COVID-19 (a few samples of this study predate the infection). Cell type and time point are not known. The V call is TRBV6-5, the J call TRBJ1-1; D is unresolved. Sequenced sample: PBMCs or a T cell subset sorted from them (not recorded which). In DNA, the CDR3 is TGTGCCAGCAGTTACTTGGGTCTAAACACTGAAGCTTTCTTT. It yields the protein CASSYLGLNTEAFF.